These 10 T cell receptor beta chains came from one sample sequenced in a study of vaccination effects on CD4 cells after COVID-19. For these receptors, no antigen is known. An approximately ten-day culture period preceded the isolation of CD4+ T cells. The table came from immunoSEQ multiplex PCR; TCRdb's copy has only in-frame clones and leaves some out. This table holds some 26,000 clones, around 69% found once. The starting material was CD4+ T cells from PBMCs cultured without peptide, obtained before COVID-19 vaccination. These receptors were taken from a human donor who received a COVID-19 vaccine.

The chain uses TRBV6-5 and TRBJ1-4, with TRBD1 identical over 7 bases. V lost 10 bases to trimming and J lost 5 bases; unmatched junction nucleotides: 13. In germline, CDR1 is MNHEY, CDR2 SVGAGI. This CDR3 is 15 amino acids long. The CDR3 region is CATTVLGQWNEKLFF. As DNA, the CDR3 is TGTGCCACCACCGTCCTGGGACAGTGGAATGAAAAACTGTTTTTT.

This clone turned up a few times. The rearrangement links TRBV4-1 to TRBJ1-1; 8 bases are shared with TRBD1. The CDR3 sequence is 15 residues long. V dropped 4 bases and J dropped 5; count of bases not matched to a gene: 9. Looked up from germline, CDR1 is MGHRA and CDR2 is YSYEKL. The CDR3 protein is CASSRARGRWTEAFF. Here the CDR3 DNA reads TGCGCCAGCAGCCGGGCCAGGGGGCGGTGGACTGAAGCTTTCTTT.

This clone showed up just a few times. The gene calls are TRBV28 and TRBJ1-6, with D tentatively TRBD1 (6 bases). This CDR3 is built from 14 residues. Germline V gives CDR1 MDHEN, CDR2 SYDVKM. V lost 5 bases and J 7 bases, leaving 12 bases between the germline ends. The CDR3 DNA follows: TGTGCCAGCAGTAGCGGACAGCCGAATTCACCCCTCCACTTT. Its translation: CASSSGQPNSPLHF.

The rearrangement joins TRBV5-5 to TRBJ2-5, with 14 bases identical to TRBD2. Germline trimming cut 3 bases from V and 2 bases from J; bases unmatched to any gene: 3. In germline, CDR1 is SGHKS, CDR2 YYEKEE (reference sequence). The CDR3 covers 16 residues. Here the CDR3 reads CASSSGLAGGQETQYF. The CDR3 DNA follows: TGTGCCAGCAGCTCCGGACTAGCGGGAGGACAAGAGACCCAGTACTTC.

This chain connects TRBV30 to TRBJ1-5; 7 bases fit TRBD1. V shed 5 bases and J 8 bases; nucleotides not matched to a gene: 9. Germline loops: CDR1 GTSNPN, CDR2 SVGIG (reference sequence). This CDR3 has 13 amino acids. CDR3 amino acids: CAWSRGLMKPQHF. The CDR3 nucleotides are TGTGCCTGGTCCAGGGGGTTAATGAAGCCCCAGCATTTT.

The chain joins TRBV27 to TRBJ1-6, with 7 bases aligning to TRBD1. This CDR3 region has 18 residues. Unmatched junction bases numbered 16, after V lost 6 bases and J lost 5 bases. The germline V gene has CDR1 MNHEY and CDR2 SMNVEV (reference sequence). For the CDR3, the DNA is TGTGCCAGCAGCCCTCAGAGGTTTGGGGGGACAGATAATTCACCCCTCCACTTT. It is translated as CASSPQRFGGTDNSPLHF.

The rearrangement uses TRBV18 and TRBJ1-2; TRBD1 matches 10 bases. Germline V gene sequence: CDR1 KGHSH, CDR2 LQKENI. CDR3 length: 13 residues. J lost 1 base, V lost 10 bases, and 3 bases had no gene match. The CDR3 DNA reads as TGTGCCACCGGACAGGGGGATAACTATGGCTACACCTTC. Amino acids: CATGQGDNYGYTF.

This clone was observed a handful of times. The gene calls are TRBV5-1 and TRBJ1-1; possible D gene TRBD1, 5 bases. This CDR3 is 16 amino acids long. Germline V lookup: CDR1 SGHRS, CDR2 YFSETQ. Deletions cut 0 bases from V and 5 bases from J, with 17 bases between. The chain's CDR3 is CASSLAPQGGRTEAFF. The CDR3 DNA is TGCGCCAGCAGCTTGGCGCCCCAGGGTGGAAGAACTGAAGCTTTCTTT.

The V and J genes are TRBV7-9 and TRBJ2-3; the match to TRBD2 covers 10 bases. The V gene end was trimmed by 6 bases and the J gene end by 1 base; junction bases not matched to a gene: 4. The CDR3 loop spans 15 amino acids. Germline V CDR1 and CDR2: SEHNR, FQNEAQ (reference sequence). CDR3 residues: CASSPGTSGTDTQYF. Written as DNA, the CDR3 is TGTGCCAGCAGTCCCGGGACTAGCGGCACAGATACGCAGTATTTT.

This clone was seen only a few times. The V and J genes are TRBV30 and TRBJ2-7; 12 bases map to TRBD2. Trimming took 8 bases from V and 3 from J; bases not matched to a gene: 8. From germline, CDR1 is GTSNPN and CDR2 SVGIG (reference sequence). The CDR3 runs 14 residues. In DNA form, the CDR3 reads TGTGCCCGCCGGGCTAGCGGGGGGGGCTACGAGCAGTACTTC. Translated, it gives CARRASGGGYEQYF.